What follows are 8 T cell receptor beta chains derived from one specimen sequenced in a study of identical twins. TCRdb re-called the 5' RACE reads with MiXCR, one entry per CDR3 protein. The data show 650,000 to 800,000 distinct CDR3 sequences, around 8.3% seen once. The same data also contributed to another study, on yellow fever vaccine responses in identical twins.

The sequenced sample consisted of PBMCs. The source is a woman between 18 and 29 years old in good health.

Ten or more counts support this clonotype. A junction boundary mismatches the germline segment, possibly from a read error. The rearrangement joins TRBV4-2 to TRBJ1-4, with TRBD1 matching 7 bases. CDR3 size: 13 residues. CDR1 LGHNA and CDR2 YNFKEQ come from the germline V gene. The CDR3 protein is CASSHTTNRDSAF. The CDR3 nucleotides read TGTGCCAGCAGCCATACCACTAATCGGGACAGTGCGTTT.

A few counts support this clonotype. This chain uses TRBV20-1 with TRBJ2-7, with 10 bases aligning to TRBD1. The CDR3 has 15 amino acids. Per the germline V gene, CDR1 is DFQATT and CDR2 is SNEGSKA (reference sequence). Trimming took 4 bases from V and 0 from J; bases not matched to a gene: 6. This CDR3 is CSANDRGRASYEQYF. Written as DNA, the CDR3 is TGCAGTGCTAATGACAGGGGGCGGGCCTCCTACGAGCAGTACTTC.

This clonotype was detected only a few times. The chain has TRBV12-3 or TRBV12-4 and TRBJ2-3; D call uncertain. This CDR3 region has 11 residues. V dropped 4 bases and J dropped 7 bases, with 6 bases sitting between them. CDR3 region: CASSSPNTQYF. The CDR3 bases are TGTGCCAGCAGTTCCCCCAATACGCAGTATTTT.

The CDR3 spells CASSLDPGQGPTDTQYF. In DNA, the CDR3 is TGTGCCAGCAGCTTAGACCCAGGGCAGGGCCCCACAGATACGCAGTATTTT. The rearrangement joins TRBV11-3 to TRBJ2-3; TRBD1 might be the D (5 bases). The CDR3 length is 17 residues. CDR1 SGHNT and CDR2 YENEEA come from the germline V gene. V was cut by 0 bases and J by 2 bases, with 15 bases left in between.

The chain links TRBV3-1 to TRBJ2-2, with a tentative D call TRBD2 (7 bases). There are 17 residues in the CDR3. CDR1 is LGHDT and CDR2 is YNNKEL in the germline V gene (reference sequence). The CDR3 loop reads CTISLARRGADTGELFF. CDR3 DNA sequence: TGTACCATCAGTTTAGCCCGTCGGGGGGCGGACACCGGGGAGCTGTTTTTT.

This clonotype was recorded a few times. Here the CDR3 reads CAIRDYRGTGELFF. CDR3 nucleotides: TGTGCCATCAGAGATTACAGGGGGACCGGGGAGCTGTTTTTT. The rearrangement links TRBV10-3 to TRBJ2-2; 8 bases are shared with TRBD1. V was clipped by 6 bases and J by 5 bases; unmatched bases: 5. This CDR3 contains 14 residues. Per the germline V gene, CDR1 is ENHRY and CDR2 is SYGVKD.

The table lists this clonotype with many counts. The CDR3 loop is CSVVTGVWYNEQFF. The CDR3 DNA is TGCAGCGTTGTCACAGGGGTATGGTACAATGAGCAGTTCTTC. The V call is TRBV29-1, the J call TRBJ2-1, with TRBD1 identical over 7 bases. Germline V lookup: CDR1 SQVTM, CDR2 ANQGSEA. This CDR3 has 14 amino acids. J gave up 4 bases and V 4 bases, and 7 bases lay outside the gene matches.

This clonotype was picked up a small number of times. This chain uses TRBV20-1 with TRBJ2-1, with TRBD2 matching 7 bases. The CDR3 sequence is 16 residues long. Germline CDR1 is DFQATT and CDR2 is SNEGSKA (reference sequence). J lost 3 bases, V lost 3 bases, and 11 bases had no gene match. The CDR3 here is CSASSRAGDVYNEQFF. The DNA for the CDR3 is TGCAGTGCTAGTAGCCGCGCGGGGGATGTCTACAATGAGCAGTTCTTC.